Listed below are T cell receptor beta chains from one sample, sequenced in a study of technical replicates of blood from a handful of donors. Using immunoSEQ multiplex PCR, the repertoire was profiled, and TCRdb retains in-frame clones only, with some absent. The sample contains about 80,000 clones, 98% of which appear only once. The specimen was T cells isolated from PBMCs. The receptor source for this set is a human donor in good health. Both conserved end residues are part of each CDR3. Fields, in order: CDR3 DNA, CDR3 protein, clone size, V gene, J gene, CDR3 length, D gene. A D gene is named only where the DNA matches it firmly. Clone size is shown for a subset of rows, as once, few, many or a class of expanded clone.

TGTGCCAGCAGCGAAAGGACAACCGAATATGGCTACACCTTC	CASSERTTEYGYTF	-	TRBV9	TRBJ1-2	14	-
TGTGCCAGCTTAAGGGGGGAGACCCAGTACTTC	CASLRGETQYF	once	TRBV7-9	TRBJ2-5	11	-
TGTGCCAGCACTCAAGACATATCTGACACTGAAGCTTTCTTT	CASTQDISDTEAFF	-	TRBV27	TRBJ1-1	14	-
TGTGCCAGCAGCTCGTCTAGGACCGGGGAGCTGTTTTTT	CASSSSRTGELFF	-	TRBV7-9	TRBJ2-2	13	-
TGTGCCAGCAGCGCGGGGGGCCAATCCTACGAGCAGTACTTC	CASSAGGQSYEQYF	once	TRBV4-2	TRBJ2-7	14	TRBD2
TGTGCCAGTAATTCAGGGGATAGCTATGGCTACACCTTC	CASNSGDSYGYTF	-	TRBV19	TRBJ1-2	13	-
TGCGCCAGCATTCCGGGAGACTCCTACAATGAGCAGTTCTTC	CASIPGDSYNEQFF	-	TRBV5-1	TRBJ2-1	14	-
TGTGCCAGCAGCTTAGGCGGGAGCGGGAGCTACGAGCAGTACTTC	CASSLGGSGSYEQYF	-	TRBV7-2	TRBJ2-7	15	TRBD2
TGTGCCGGCAGCTCTTCGGACAGGGAGAAGGTGGCTTTCTTT	CAGSSSDREKVAFF	-	TRBV7-9	TRBJ1-1	14	TRBD1
TGTGCCAGCAGTTTAGGGGAGACCTACAATGAGCAGTTCTTC	CASSLGETYNEQFF	-	TRBV28	TRBJ2-1	14	-
TGTGCCAGCAGTCCGCGCGGGGATGGCTACACCTTC	CASSPRGDGYTF	-	TRBV27	TRBJ1-2	12	-